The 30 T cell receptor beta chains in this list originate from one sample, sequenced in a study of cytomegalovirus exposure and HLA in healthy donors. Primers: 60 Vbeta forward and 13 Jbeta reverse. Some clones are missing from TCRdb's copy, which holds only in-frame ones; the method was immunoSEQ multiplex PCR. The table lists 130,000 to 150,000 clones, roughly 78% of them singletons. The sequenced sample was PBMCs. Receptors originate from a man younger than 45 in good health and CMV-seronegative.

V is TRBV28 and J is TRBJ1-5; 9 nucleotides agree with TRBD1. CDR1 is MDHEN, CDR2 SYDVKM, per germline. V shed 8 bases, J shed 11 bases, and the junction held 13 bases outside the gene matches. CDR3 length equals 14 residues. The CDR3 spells CASRTGQGRLSQHF. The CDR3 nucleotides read TGTGCCAGCCGAACGGGACAGGGAAGGCTATCCCAGCATTTT.

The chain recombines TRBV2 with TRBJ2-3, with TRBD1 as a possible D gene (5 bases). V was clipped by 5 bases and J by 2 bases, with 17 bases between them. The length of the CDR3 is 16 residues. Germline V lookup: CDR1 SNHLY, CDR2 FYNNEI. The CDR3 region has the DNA TGTGCCAGCAGTCGCAGGGTGGTGGGGAACACAGATACGCAGTATTTT. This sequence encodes CASSRRVVGNTDTQYF. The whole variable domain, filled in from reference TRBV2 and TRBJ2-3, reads EPEVTQTPSHQVTQMGQEVILRCVPISNHLYFYWYRQILGQKVEFLVSFYNNEISEKSEIFDDQFSVERPDGSNFTLKIRSTKLEDSAMYFCASSRRVVGNTDTQYFGPGTRLTVL.

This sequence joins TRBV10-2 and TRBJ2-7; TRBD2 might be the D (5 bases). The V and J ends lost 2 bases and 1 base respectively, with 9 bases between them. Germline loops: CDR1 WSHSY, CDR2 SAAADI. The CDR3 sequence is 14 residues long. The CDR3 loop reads CASSEEGRSYEQYF. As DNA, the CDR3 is TGCGCCAGCAGTGAGGAAGGGAGATCCTACGAGCAGTACTTC.

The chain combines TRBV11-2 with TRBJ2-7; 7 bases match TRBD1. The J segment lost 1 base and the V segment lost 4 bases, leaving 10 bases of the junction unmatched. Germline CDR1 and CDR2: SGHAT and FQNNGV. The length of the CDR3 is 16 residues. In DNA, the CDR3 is TGTGCCAGCAGCTCATTAGGGGGCAGGACGTCCTACGAGCAGTACTTC. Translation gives CASSSLGGRTSYEQYF.

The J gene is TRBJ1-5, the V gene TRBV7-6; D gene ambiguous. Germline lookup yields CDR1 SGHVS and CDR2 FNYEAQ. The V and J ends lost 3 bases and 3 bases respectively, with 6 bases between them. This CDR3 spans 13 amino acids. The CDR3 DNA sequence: TGTGCCAGCAGCTTGAGTCTCAATCAGCCCCAGCATTTT. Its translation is CASSLSLNQPQHF. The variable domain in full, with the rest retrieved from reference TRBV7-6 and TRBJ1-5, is GAGVSQSPRYKVTKRGQDVALRCDPISGHVSLYWYRQALGQGPEFLTYFNYEAQQDKSGLPNDRFSAERPEGSISTLTIQRTEQRDSAMYRCASSLSLNQPQHFGDGTRLSIL.

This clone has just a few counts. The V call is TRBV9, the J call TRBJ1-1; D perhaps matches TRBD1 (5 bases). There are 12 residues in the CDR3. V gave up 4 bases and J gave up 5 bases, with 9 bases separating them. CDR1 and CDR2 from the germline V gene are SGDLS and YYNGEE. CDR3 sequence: CASSLRVTEAFF. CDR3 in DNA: TGTGCCAGCAGCCTCAGGGTAACTGAAGCTTTCTTT.

CDR3 protein: CASSSGVERSEAFF. The CDR3 region has the DNA TGTGCCAGCAGCTCAGGGGTTGAGCGCAGTGAAGCTTTCTTT. The J gene is TRBJ1-1, the V gene TRBV11-2; TRBD1 is a possible D gene (6 bases). Germline lookup yields CDR1 SGHAT and CDR2 FQNNGV. V was trimmed by 4 bases and J by 7 bases, leaving 16 bases between them. CDR3 size: 14 residues.

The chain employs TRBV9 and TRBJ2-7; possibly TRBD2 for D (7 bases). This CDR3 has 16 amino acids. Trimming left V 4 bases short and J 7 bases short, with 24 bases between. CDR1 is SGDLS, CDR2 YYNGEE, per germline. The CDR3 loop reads CASSPTLTGGLSEQYF. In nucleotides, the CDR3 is TGTGCCAGCAGCCCAACCCTGACGGGGGGCTTGTCGGAGCAGTACTTC. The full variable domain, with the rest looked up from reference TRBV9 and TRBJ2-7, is DSGVTQTPKHLITATGQRVTLRCSPRSGDLSVYWYQQSLDQGLQFLIQYYNGEERAKGNILERFSAQQFPDLHSELNLSSLELGDSALYFCASSPTLTGGLSEQYFGPGTRLTVT.

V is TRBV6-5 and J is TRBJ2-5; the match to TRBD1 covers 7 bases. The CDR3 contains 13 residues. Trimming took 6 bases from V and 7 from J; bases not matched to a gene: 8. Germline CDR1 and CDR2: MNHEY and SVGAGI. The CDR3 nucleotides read TGTGCCAGCAGCCAGGACAGGATTGGGACCCAGTACTTC. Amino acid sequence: CASSQDRIGTQYF.

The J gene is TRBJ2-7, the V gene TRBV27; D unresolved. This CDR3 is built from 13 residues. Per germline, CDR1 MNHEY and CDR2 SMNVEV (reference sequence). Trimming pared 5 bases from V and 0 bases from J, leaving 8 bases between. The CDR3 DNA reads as TGTGCCAGCAGTGGGCAATCCTCCTACGAGCAGTACTTC. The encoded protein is CASSGQSSYEQYF.

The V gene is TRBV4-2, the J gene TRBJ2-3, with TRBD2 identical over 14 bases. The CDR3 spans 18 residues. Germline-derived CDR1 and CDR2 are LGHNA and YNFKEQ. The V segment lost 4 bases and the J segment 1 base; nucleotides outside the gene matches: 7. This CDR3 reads CASSLRTSGRTRTDTQYF. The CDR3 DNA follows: TGTGCCAGCAGCCTTCGGACTAGCGGGAGGACGCGCACAGATACGCAGTATTTT.

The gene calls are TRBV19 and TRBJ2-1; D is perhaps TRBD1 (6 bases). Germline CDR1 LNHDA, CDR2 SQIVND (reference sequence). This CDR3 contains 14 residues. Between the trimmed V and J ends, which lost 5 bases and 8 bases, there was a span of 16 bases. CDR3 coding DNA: TGTGCCAGTAGTTCAGGACAGATCAGGGATGAGCAGTTCTTC. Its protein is CASSSGQIRDEQFF.

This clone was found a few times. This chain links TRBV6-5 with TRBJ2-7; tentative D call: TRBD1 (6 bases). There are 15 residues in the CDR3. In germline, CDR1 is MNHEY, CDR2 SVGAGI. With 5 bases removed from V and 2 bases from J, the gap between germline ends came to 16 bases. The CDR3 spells CASSQETGATYEQYF. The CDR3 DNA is TGTGCCAGCAGTCAGGAGACAGGAGCCACCTACGAGCAGTACTTC.

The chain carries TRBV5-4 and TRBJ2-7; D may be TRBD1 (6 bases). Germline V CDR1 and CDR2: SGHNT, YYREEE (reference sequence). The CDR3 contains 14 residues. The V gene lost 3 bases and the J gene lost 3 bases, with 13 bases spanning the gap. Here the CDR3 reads CASSYRPGDYEQYF. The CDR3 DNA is TGTGCCAGCAGCTACAGGCCAGGGGACTACGAGCAGTACTTC.

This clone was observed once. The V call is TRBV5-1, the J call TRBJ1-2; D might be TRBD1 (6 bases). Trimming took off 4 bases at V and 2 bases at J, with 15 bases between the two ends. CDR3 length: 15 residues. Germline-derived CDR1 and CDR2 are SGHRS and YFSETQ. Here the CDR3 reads CASSMPGGLNYGYTF. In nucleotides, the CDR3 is TGCGCCAGCAGCATGCCGGGGGGGCTCAACTATGGCTACACCTTC.

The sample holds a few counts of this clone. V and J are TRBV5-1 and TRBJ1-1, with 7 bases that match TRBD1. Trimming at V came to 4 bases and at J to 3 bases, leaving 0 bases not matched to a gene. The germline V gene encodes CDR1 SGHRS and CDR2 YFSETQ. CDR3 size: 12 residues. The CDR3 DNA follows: TGCGCCAGCAGCGGGACAGACACTGAAGCTTTCTTT. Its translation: CASSGTDTEAFF. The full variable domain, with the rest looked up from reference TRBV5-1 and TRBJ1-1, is KAGVTQTPRYLIKTRGQQVTLSCSPISGHRSVSWYQQTPGQGLQFLFEYFSETQRNKGNFPGRFSGRQFSNSRSEMNVSTLELGDSALYLCASSGTDTEAFFGQGTRLTVV.

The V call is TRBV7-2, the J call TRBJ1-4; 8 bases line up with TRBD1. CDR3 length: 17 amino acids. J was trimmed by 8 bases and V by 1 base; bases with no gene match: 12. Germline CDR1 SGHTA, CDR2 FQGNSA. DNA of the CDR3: TGTGCCAGCAGCTTAGATGGCAGGGGGCTGGGCCGGGAAAAACTGTTTTTT. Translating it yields CASSLDGRGLGREKLFF.

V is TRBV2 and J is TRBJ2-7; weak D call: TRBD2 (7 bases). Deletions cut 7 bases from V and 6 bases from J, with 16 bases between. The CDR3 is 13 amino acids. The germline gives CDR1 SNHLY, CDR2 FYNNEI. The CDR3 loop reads CASTGDYVGEQYF. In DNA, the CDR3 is TGTGCCAGCACAGGGGACTATGTTGGCGAGCAGTACTTC.

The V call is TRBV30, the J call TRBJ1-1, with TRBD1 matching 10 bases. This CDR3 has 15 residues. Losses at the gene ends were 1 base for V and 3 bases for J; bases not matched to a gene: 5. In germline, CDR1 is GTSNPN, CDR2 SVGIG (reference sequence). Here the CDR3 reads CAWSGQGAADTEAFF. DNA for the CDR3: TGTGCCTGGAGTGGACAGGGGGCAGCGGACACTGAAGCTTTCTTT.

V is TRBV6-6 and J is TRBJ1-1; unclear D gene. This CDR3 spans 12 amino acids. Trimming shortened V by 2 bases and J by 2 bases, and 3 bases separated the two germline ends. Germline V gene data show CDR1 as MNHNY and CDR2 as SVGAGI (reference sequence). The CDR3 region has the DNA TGTGCCAGCAGTTACCCAAACACTGAAGCTTTCTTT. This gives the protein CASSYPNTEAFF.

CDR3 sequence (DNA): TGTGCCAGCAGTGGGGGGGGACAGGGGGCTTGGGAGACCCAGTACTTC. It is translated as CASSGGGQGAWETQYF. V gene TRBV28 combines with J gene TRBJ2-5, with 12 nucleotides matching TRBD1. V lost 5 bases and J lost 5; bases outside the gene matches: 9. CDR1 is MDHEN and CDR2 is SYDVKM in the germline V gene. The CDR3 has 16 residues.

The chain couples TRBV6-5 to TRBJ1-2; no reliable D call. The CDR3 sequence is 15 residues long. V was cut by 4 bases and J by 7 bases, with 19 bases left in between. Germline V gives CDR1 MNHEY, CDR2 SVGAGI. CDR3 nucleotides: TGTGCCAGCAGTTCCCTCTCCCAGGTCGTCGCTGGCTACACCTTC. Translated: CASSSLSQVVAGYTF.

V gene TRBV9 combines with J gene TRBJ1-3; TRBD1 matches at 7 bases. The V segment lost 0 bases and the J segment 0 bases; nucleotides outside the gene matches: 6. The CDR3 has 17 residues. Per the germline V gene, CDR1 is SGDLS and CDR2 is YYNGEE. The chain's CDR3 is CASSVGSGGSSGNTIYF. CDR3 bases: TGTGCCAGCAGCGTAGGGTCAGGGGGATCCTCTGGAAACACCATATATTTT.

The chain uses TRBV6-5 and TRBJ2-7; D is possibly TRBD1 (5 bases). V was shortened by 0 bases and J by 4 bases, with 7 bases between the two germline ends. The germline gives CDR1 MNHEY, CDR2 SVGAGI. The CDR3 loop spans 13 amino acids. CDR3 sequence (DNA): TGTGCCAGCAGTTACTCGGGGCAGTACGAGCAGTACTTC. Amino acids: CASSYSGQYEQYF.

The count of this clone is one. CDR3 in amino acids: CASRPPGGGTGNTIYF. DNA of the CDR3: TGTGCCAGCAGGCCCCCAGGCGGAGGGACTGGAAACACCATATATTTT. The V and J genes are TRBV5-8 and TRBJ1-3, with D unresolved. V dropped 5 bases and J dropped 2 bases, with 17 bases sitting between them. CDR1 is SGHTS, CDR2 YDEGEE, per germline. The CDR3 is 16 amino acids.

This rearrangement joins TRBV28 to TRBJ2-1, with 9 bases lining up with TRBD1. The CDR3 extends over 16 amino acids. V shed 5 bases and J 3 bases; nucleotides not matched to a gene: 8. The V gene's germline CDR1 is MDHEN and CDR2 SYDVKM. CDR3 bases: TGTGCCAGCAGTCCCCACGGGACAGGGCGCTACAATGAGCAGTTCTTC. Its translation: CASSPHGTGRYNEQFF.

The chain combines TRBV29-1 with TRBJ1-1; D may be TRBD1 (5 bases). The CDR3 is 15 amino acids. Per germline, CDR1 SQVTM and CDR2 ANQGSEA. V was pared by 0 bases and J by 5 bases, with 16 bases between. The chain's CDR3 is CSVEDQGSRRTEAFF. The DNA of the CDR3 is TGCAGCGTTGAAGACCAGGGATCTCGGAGAACTGAAGCTTTCTTT.

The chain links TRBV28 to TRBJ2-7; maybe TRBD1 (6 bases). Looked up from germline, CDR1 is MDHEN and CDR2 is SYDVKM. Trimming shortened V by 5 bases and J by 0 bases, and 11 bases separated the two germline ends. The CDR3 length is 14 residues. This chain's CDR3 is CASSGTGSSYEQYF. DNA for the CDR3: TGTGCCAGCAGTGGCACAGGGAGCTCCTACGAGCAGTACTTC.

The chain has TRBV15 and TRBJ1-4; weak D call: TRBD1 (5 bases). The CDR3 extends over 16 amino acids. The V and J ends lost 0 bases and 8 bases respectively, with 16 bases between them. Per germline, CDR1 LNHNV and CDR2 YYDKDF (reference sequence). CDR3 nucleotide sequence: TGTGCCACCAGCAGAGACCCCCGCGGGGCAGCGGAAAAACTGTTTTTT. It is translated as CATSRDPRGAAEKLFF.

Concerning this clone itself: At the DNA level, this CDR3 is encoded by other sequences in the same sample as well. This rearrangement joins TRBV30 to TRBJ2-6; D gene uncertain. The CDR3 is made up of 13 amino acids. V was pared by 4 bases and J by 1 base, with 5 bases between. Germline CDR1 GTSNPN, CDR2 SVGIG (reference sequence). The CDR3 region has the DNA TGTGCCTGGACCAATTCTGGGGCCAACGTCCTGACTTTC. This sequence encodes CAWTNSGANVLTF.